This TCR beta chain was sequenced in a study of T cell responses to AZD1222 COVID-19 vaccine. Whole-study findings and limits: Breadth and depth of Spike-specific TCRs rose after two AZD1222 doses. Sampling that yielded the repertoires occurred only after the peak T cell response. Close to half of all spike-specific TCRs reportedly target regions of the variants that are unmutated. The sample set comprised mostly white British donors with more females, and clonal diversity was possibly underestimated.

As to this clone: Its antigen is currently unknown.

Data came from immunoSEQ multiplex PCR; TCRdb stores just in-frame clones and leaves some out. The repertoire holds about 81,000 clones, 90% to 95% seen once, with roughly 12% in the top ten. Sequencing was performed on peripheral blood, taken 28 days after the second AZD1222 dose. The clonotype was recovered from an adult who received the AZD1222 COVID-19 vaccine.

DNA of the CDR3: TGTGCCAGCAGCTTAGAGGGCCGGACAGGGGGAGGCTTTTCACCCCTCCACTTT. Its translation: CASSLEGRTGGGFSPLHF. V is TRBV11-2 and J is TRBJ1-6, with TRBD1 matching over 10 bases. This CDR3 has 18 residues. CDR1 and CDR2 (germline): SGHAT, FQNNGV. After removal of 0 bases from V and 9 bases from J, the junction contained 11 bases not matched to a gene.